This record concerns one T cell receptor (beta chain) sequence. There is no known antigen for this receptor. Per-base quality was not reported, and no clone a single base away is much larger than it. Genomic DNA was isolated from the sorted cells so that the TCRbeta CDR3 region could be sequenced. The immunoSEQ Assay was used for sequencing of TCRbeta CDR3 regions. Entries here come from immuneACCESS through TCRdb and include only in-frame sequences with V and J called. Some clones fail to appear in such tables; in the studies checked, an unresolved V gene covers under half of the shortfall, and the cause of the remainder is unknown. The sample contains tens of thousands of clones, approximately 92% of them found a single time. Together, the top ten hold 13% to 15% of the sample. This specimen comes from a study of OX40 agonist ivuxolimab in advanced cancers. A note on the overall study: Ivuxolimab was an agonistic, fully human IgG2 monoclonal antibody directed against OX40 (CD134), a costimulatory receptor. Among the 52 dose-escalation patients, some 20 had hepatocellular carcinoma, some 15 melanoma, 9 renal cell carcinoma and 9 head and neck cancer. Intravenous ivuxolimab was administered to patients every 2 weeks at six dose levels: 0.01, 0.1, 0.3, 1.5, 3 and 10 mg/kg. Prior anti-PD-1, anti-PD-L1 or anti-CTLA-4 therapy was permitted, and 40% of dose-escalation patients had received checkpoint inhibitors. The paper covers the monotherapy dose-escalation part of the phase I ivuxolimab trial, which included N ≈ 50 patients. The purpose of peripheral TCRbeta sequencing was to test whether ivuxolimab changed TCR sequence diversity and led to clonal T-cell expansion. The dose-escalation cohort was around 83% male with a mean age of about 54 years, ranging from roughly 20 to 80. Partial responses occurred in three dose-escalation patients: two with cutaneous melanoma and one with hepatocellular carcinoma.

Results the study describes overall, beyond this receptor: At doses of 0.1 to 3.0 mg/kg, clonal expansion of both CD4+ and CD8+ T cells in blood was seen between baseline and week 6. After ivuxolimab, expanded clones were on average more numerous among CD8+ T cells than among CD4+ T cells. Antigen specificity was not determined for the clonally expanded peripheral T cells. Partial responders in the 0.1-3.0 mg/kg groups had among the lowest normalized peripheral clonal expansion, especially among CD8+ T cells. Low levels of normalized T-cell clonal expansion were also shown by some nonresponding patients.

The germline V gene yields MGHRA for CDR1 and YSYEKL for CDR2. V drops 5 bases and J drops 1 base, leaving 5 bases in between. The CDR3 numbers 12 residues from cysteine through phenylalanine. The only DNA kept is the CDR3, 36 bases in frame from the first base. Patients with a history of autoimmune disease or receiving systemic immunosuppression were excluded from the trial. Peripheral blood for TCR sequencing was collected from all dose cohorts at baseline, on cycle 4 day 1, and on cycle 7 day 1. Samples were obtained from an open-label, multicenter, first-in-human phase I dose-escalation trial of ivuxolimab. Adults with locally advanced or metastatic melanoma, renal cell, hepatocellular, or head and neck squamous cell carcinoma were enrolled in the trial. CD4+ and CD8+ T cells were sorted separately from peripheral blood before TCR sequencing.

The V and J segments used are TRBV4-1 and TRBJ2-5; the D call is tentative, TRBD1 or TRBD2, as each matches 5 bases. The receptor comes from an adult with an advanced solid tumor such as melanoma, head and neck, liver or kidney cancer. Specimen: CD4+ or CD8+ T cells sorted from blood, collected in a trial of the OX40 agonist ivuxolimab. The nucleotide sequence is given as TGCGCCAGCAGCGGGGGCCAAGAGACCCAGTACTTC. Its coded protein is CASSGGQETQYF.